This T cell receptor beta chain is drawn from a study of radiotherapy plus CTLA-4 blockade in lung cancer. Some clones are missing from TCRdb's copy, which holds only in-frame ones; the method was immunoSEQ multiplex PCR. The sample includes 120,000 or so clones, just under 90% seen only once; the top ten take approximately 6.6%. Germline CDR1 is SQVTM and CDR2 is ANQGSEA. Trimming removed 0 bases from V and 5 bases from J, with 13 bases in between. There are 14 residues in the CDR3. The TCR originated in a human donor with non-small cell lung cancer that progressed on radiotherapy plus ipilimumab. This specimen was peripheral blood, taken from a patient treated with radiotherapy plus ipilimumab. The rearrangement uses TRBV29-1 and TRBJ2-5; D unclear. The CDR3 sequence is CSVEEGTSVETQYF. CDR3 DNA: TGCAGCGTTGAAGAAGGAACGAGTGTGGAGACCCAGTACTTC.